This entry lists 27 T cell receptor beta chains sequenced from one sample in a study of control samples from healthy donors and cancer patients. Profiling relied on immunoSEQ multiplex PCR, and the TCRdb table lists in-frame clones only, not all of them. This table holds about 96,000 clones, 90% to 95% found once. The sample comprised blood. Receptors were obtained from a man aged 18 to 30 in good health.

This chain connects TRBV7-6 to TRBJ1-5, with 12 bases aligning to TRBD1. The germline CDR1 and CDR2 sequences are SGHVS and FNYEAQ. Trimming cost V 4 bases and J 6 bases; bases outside gene matches: 4. This CDR3 has 15 amino acids. Here the CDR3 reads CASSSGQGAAQPQHF. The DNA for the CDR3 is TGTGCCAGCAGCTCGGGACAGGGGGCGGCTCAGCCCCAGCATTTT.

The rearrangement joins TRBV30 to TRBJ1-4, with a tentative D call TRBD1 (5 bases). Deletions cut 2 bases from V and 4 bases from J, with 20 bases between. The V gene's germline CDR1 is GTSNPN and CDR2 SVGIG (reference sequence). The CDR3 is 17 amino acids. CDR3 amino acids: CAWSYPIGKTDNEKLFF. The CDR3 nucleotides read TGTGCCTGGAGTTATCCCATCGGGAAGACAGATAATGAAAAACTGTTTTTT.

The chain combines TRBV2 with TRBJ1-4; no clear D gene. Per germline, CDR1 SNHLY and CDR2 FYNNEI. The ends were cut back, 6 bases at V and 0 bases at J, with 11 bases in the middle. The CDR3 loop spans 15 amino acids. CDR3 bases: TGTGCCAGCAGAGGGCGGATTGCAACTAATGAAAAACTGTTTTTT. This codes for CASRGRIATNEKLFF. Together with reference TRBV2 and TRBJ1-4, the CDR3 gives the full variable domain: EPEVTQTPSHQVTQMGQEVILRCVPISNHLYFYWYRQILGQKVEFLVSFYNNEISEKSEIFDDQFSVERPDGSNFTLKIRSTKLEDSAMYFCASRGRIATNEKLFFGSGTQLSVL.

The chain combines TRBV16 with TRBJ1-1; D might be TRBD1 (6 bases). Trimming shortened V by 0 bases and J by 11 bases, and 16 bases separated the two germline ends. The germline CDR1 and CDR2 sequences are KGHSY and FQNENV. The CDR3 length is 14 residues. The CDR3 region has the DNA TGTGCCAGCAGCCAATCAGCGCCAGGGGCTCGGGCTTTCTTT. Amino acids: CASSQSAPGARAFF.

This sequence joins TRBV6-1 and TRBJ1-3; D gene uncertain. The V end lost 3 bases, the J end lost 0 bases, and 6 bases lay between the germline ends. In germline, CDR1 is MNHNS, CDR2 SASEGT. The CDR3 sequence is 14 residues long. The CDR3 here is CASSDKYSGNTIYF. As DNA, the CDR3 is TGTGCCAGCAGTGACAAGTACTCTGGAAACACCATATATTTT.

For the CDR3, the DNA is TGTGCCAGCAGTTCCACAGGACGACAGCGCAGCAATCAGCCCCAGCATTTT. Residues: CASSSTGRQRSNQPQHF. V is TRBV27 and J is TRBJ1-5, with D possibly matching TRBD1 (5 bases). CDR3 size: 17 residues. Germline CDR1 is MNHEY and CDR2 is SMNVEV (reference sequence). Trimming removed 4 bases from V and 1 base from J, with 17 bases in between.

This sequence joins TRBV5-5 and TRBJ1-6, with D tentatively TRBD1 (5 bases). The germline V gene encodes CDR1 SGHKS and CDR2 YYEKEE (reference sequence). The length of the CDR3 is 14 residues. V gave up 4 bases and J gave up 7 bases, with 12 bases separating them. This chain's CDR3 is CASSLLGGNSPLHF. The CDR3 DNA reads TGTGCCAGCAGCCTGCTCGGGGGGAATTCACCCCTCCACTTT.

This chain uses TRBV29-1 with TRBJ2-7, with unresolved D. CDR1 is SQVTM, CDR2 ANQGSEA, per germline. The CDR3 loop spans 14 amino acids. Trimming pared 2 bases from V and 0 bases from J, leaving 11 bases between. In DNA form, the CDR3 reads TGCAGCGTTGAATCTGACTCTCCCTCCTACGAGCAGTACTTC. Protein: CSVESDSPSYEQYF.

A remark on this clone: At one end the junction does not follow the germline gene, possibly because of a read error. The chain employs TRBV11-2 and TRBJ2-3; a possible D gene is TRBD2 (5 bases). This CDR3 is 16 amino acids long. CDR1 and CDR2 (germline): SGHAT, FQNNGV. In nucleotides, the CDR3 is TGTGCCGGCAGTTCACCCAGCAGCTTGGAGGCAGATACGCAGTATTTT. It translates to CAGSSPSSLEADTQYF.

The chain combines TRBV11-2 with TRBJ2-3; D might be TRBD2 (5 bases). Germline V CDR1 and CDR2: SGHAT, FQNNGV. The CDR3 is 15 residues long. V was shortened by 3 bases and J by 0 bases, with 10 bases between the two germline ends. The CDR3 here is CASSLGAASTDTQYF. In DNA form, the CDR3 reads TGTGCCAGCAGCTTGGGAGCCGCTAGCACAGATACGCAGTATTTT.

This chain links TRBV7-8 with TRBJ1-2; possible D gene TRBD1, 6 bases. The CDR3 covers 16 residues. With 1 base removed from V and 8 bases from J, the gap between germline ends came to 20 bases. Germline V gene sequence: CDR1 SGHVS, CDR2 FQNEAQ. CDR3 amino acids: CASSLVSGGPWEGYTF. The CDR3 DNA reads TGTGCCAGCAGCTTAGTTTCGGGGGGGCCATGGGAAGGCTACACCTTC.

This chain uses TRBV5-1 with TRBJ1-1; a possible D gene is TRBD1 (5 bases). The ends were cut back, 0 bases at V and 3 bases at J, with 9 bases in the middle. The CDR3 length is 14 residues. Germline V gene lookup returns CDR1 SGHRS and CDR2 YFSETQ. DNA for the CDR3: TGCGCCAGCAGCTTGGTTTCGGGGGACACTGAAGCTTTCTTT. Its translation is CASSLVSGDTEAFF.

V gene TRBV19 combines with J gene TRBJ1-1; D possibly corresponds to TRBD1 (6 bases). This CDR3 is 14 amino acids long. Trimming took off 7 bases at V and 1 base at J, with 13 bases between the two ends. Germline V gene lookup returns CDR1 LNHDA and CDR2 SQIVND (reference sequence). In DNA form, the CDR3 reads TGTGCCAGTAAAAGGGGGGGTACGAACACTGAAGCTTTCTTT. It encodes CASKRGGTNTEAFF. The complete variable domain, with remaining parts taken from reference TRBV19 and TRBJ1-1, reads DGGITQSPKYLFRKEGQNVTLSCEQNLNHDAMYWYRQDPGQGLRLIYYSQIVNDFQKGDIAEGYSVSREKKESFPLTVTSAQKNPTAFYLCASKRGGTNTEAFFGQGTRLTVV.

A word on this clone: Relative to the germline gene, one junction end is altered; a read error may explain this. The chain recombines TRBV7-2 with TRBJ2-1; D remains unclear. This CDR3 is 13 amino acids long. Germline V gene lookup returns CDR1 SGHTA and CDR2 FQGNSA. In nucleotides, the CDR3 is TGTGCCAGCACCTTACTCCGAAACAATGAGCAGTTCTTC. As protein: CASTLLRNNEQFF.

The chain combines TRBV12-5 with TRBJ2-5; tentatively, D is TRBD1 (5 bases). The CDR3 spans 14 residues. From germline, CDR1 is LGHNT and CDR2 FRNRAP. The V gene lost 5 bases and the J gene lost 0 bases, with 10 bases spanning the gap. CDR3 amino acids: CASGKRQHQETQYF. CDR3 bases: TGTGCTAGTGGTAAGCGACAGCACCAAGAGACCCAGTACTTC.

The chain uses TRBV2 and TRBJ1-2; D is possibly TRBD1 (6 bases). Trimming removed 7 bases at V and 5 bases at J, with 23 bases between. The CDR3 runs 16 residues. Germline-derived CDR1 and CDR2 are SNHLY and FYNNEI. CDR3 amino acids: CASTGGVQGKLYGYTF. DNA for the CDR3: TGTGCCAGCACCGGAGGAGTTCAGGGGAAACTTTATGGCTACACCTTC.

The chain is built from TRBV19 and TRBJ2-6, with D maybe TRBD2 (5 bases). The CDR3 sequence is 16 residues long. Per germline, CDR1 LNHDA and CDR2 SQIVND (reference sequence). Trimming cost V 1 base and J 0 bases, with 7 bases left between them. CDR3 bases: TGTGCCAGTAGTATAGGAGAGGGCTCTGGGGCCAACGTCCTGACTTTC. Its translation: CASSIGEGSGANVLTF.

The chain recombines TRBV27 with TRBJ1-3; 9 nucleotides line up with TRBD1. The trim removed 2 bases at V and 1 base at J, leaving 0 bases unmatched. CDR1 and CDR2 from the germline V gene are MNHEY and SMNVEV (reference sequence). The CDR3 loop spans 15 amino acids. The CDR3 DNA reads TGTGCCAGCAGTTTAGGGACAGGGTCTGGAAACACCATATATTTT. The encoded protein is CASSLGTGSGNTIYF.

The chain recombines TRBV2 with TRBJ1-1; D uncertain. The CDR3 is 14 amino acids. CDR1 and CDR2 from the germline V gene are SNHLY and FYNNEI. V shed 3 bases and J shed 4 bases, with 12 bases lying between them. The CDR3 sequence: CASSDPGESTEAFF. CDR3 sequence (DNA): TGTGCCAGCAGTGACCCCGGGGAATCCACTGAAGCTTTCTTT.

The CDR3 DNA reads TGCAGCGTAGCAACAGGTTACGAGCAGTACTTC. This translates into CSVATGYEQYF. The rearrangement joins TRBV29-1 to TRBJ2-7, with a tentative D call TRBD1 (5 bases). The V and J ends lost 6 bases and 4 bases respectively, with 10 bases between them. Germline V CDR1 and CDR2: SQVTM, ANQGSEA. The CDR3 runs 11 residues.

The chain links TRBV27 to TRBJ1-6, with D possibly matching TRBD1 (5 bases). Germline values: CDR1 MNHEY, CDR2 SMNVEV (reference sequence). The CDR3 runs 15 residues. Trimming removed 5 bases at V and 7 bases at J, with 15 bases between. DNA of the CDR3: TGTGCCAGCAGTCTGGGGGGTGGTTACAATTCACCCCTCCACTTT. Its translation is CASSLGGGYNSPLHF.

V gene TRBV29-1 combines with J gene TRBJ1-2; D ambiguous. Per germline, CDR1 SQVTM and CDR2 ANQGSEA. V lost 8 bases and J lost 0, with 13 bases in between. The length of the CDR3 is 13 residues. Written as DNA, the CDR3 is TGCAGCTCTGTTTCGACGGCTAACTATGGCTACACCTTC. Its protein is CSSVSTANYGYTF. The full variable domain, rest sourced from reference TRBV29-1 and TRBJ1-2, is SAVISQKPSRDICQRGTSLTIQCQVDSQVTMMFWYRQQPGQSLTLIATANQGSEATYESGFVIDKFPISRPNLTFSTLTVSNMSPEDSSIYLCSSVSTANYGYTFGSGTRLTVV.

V and J are TRBV6-1 and TRBJ2-7, with D possibly TRBD2 on 6 matching bases. V lost 2 bases to trimming and J lost 6 bases, with 17 bases between them. The CDR3 is 15 amino acids. CDR1 is MNHNS and CDR2 is SASEGT in the germline V gene. CDR3 in DNA: TGTGCCAGCAGTGAATGGGTGGAGGGAATCGCCGAGCAGTACTTC. Amino acids: CASSEWVEGIAEQYF.

V and J are TRBV5-1 and TRBJ2-7; TRBD2 agrees at 8 bases. Losses at the gene ends were 4 bases for V and 7 bases for J; bases not matched to a gene: 19. The CDR3 contains 17 residues. The germline V gene encodes CDR1 SGHRS and CDR2 YFSETQ. The CDR3 is CASSPAPGQAGVQEQYF. Written as DNA, the CDR3 is TGCGCCAGCAGCCCCGCCCCGGGTCAAGCGGGAGTCCAGGAGCAGTACTTC.

The rearrangement joins TRBV6-2 or TRBV6-3 to TRBJ2-7; D possibly corresponds to TRBD2 (7 bases). Germline-derived CDR1 and CDR2 are MNHEY and SVGEGT. Trimming removed 3 bases from V and 0 bases from J, with 21 bases in between. The CDR3 is made up of 18 amino acids. The CDR3 DNA reads TGTGCCAGCAGTTATTCGGGGACACCAAGCGGGAACTCCTACGAGCAGTACTTC. This sequence encodes CASSYSGTPSGNSYEQYF.

This clone showed up just once. The rearrangement links TRBV6-5 to TRBJ2-2; no clear D gene. Germline lookup yields CDR1 MNHEY and CDR2 SVGAGI. The CDR3 runs 11 residues. Trimming removed 6 bases from V and 8 bases from J, with 7 bases in between. DNA of the CDR3: TGTGCCAGCAGCGTTAAGGGGGAGCTGTTTTTT. This encodes CASSVKGELFF.

This clone was observed a single time. This chain uses TRBV27 with TRBJ2-7; D is uncertain. CDR3 length: 13 residues. The germline V gene has CDR1 MNHEY and CDR2 SMNVEV (reference sequence). Trimming shortened V by 5 bases and J by 3 bases, and 11 bases separated the two germline ends. CDR3 DNA sequence: TGTGCCAGCAGTCCACGGATAGACTACGAGCAGTACTTC. Protein sequence: CASSPRIDYEQYF.